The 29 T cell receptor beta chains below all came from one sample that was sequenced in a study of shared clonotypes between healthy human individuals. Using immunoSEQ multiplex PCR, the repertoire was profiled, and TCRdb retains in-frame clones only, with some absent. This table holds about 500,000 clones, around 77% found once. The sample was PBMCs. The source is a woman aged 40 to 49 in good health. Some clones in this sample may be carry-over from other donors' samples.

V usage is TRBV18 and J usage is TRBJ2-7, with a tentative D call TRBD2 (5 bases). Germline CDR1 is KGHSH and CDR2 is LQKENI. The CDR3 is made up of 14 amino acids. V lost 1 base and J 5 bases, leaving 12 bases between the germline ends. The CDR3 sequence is CASSPRLAQDEQYF. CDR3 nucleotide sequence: TGTGCCAGCTCACCACGGCTAGCTCAAGACGAGCAGTACTTC.

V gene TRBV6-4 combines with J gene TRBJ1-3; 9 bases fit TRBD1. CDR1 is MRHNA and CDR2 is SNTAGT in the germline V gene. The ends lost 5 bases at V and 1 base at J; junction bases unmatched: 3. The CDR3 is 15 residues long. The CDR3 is CASSWDRASGNTIYF. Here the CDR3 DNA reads TGTGCCAGCAGTTGGGACAGGGCTTCTGGAAACACCATATATTTT.

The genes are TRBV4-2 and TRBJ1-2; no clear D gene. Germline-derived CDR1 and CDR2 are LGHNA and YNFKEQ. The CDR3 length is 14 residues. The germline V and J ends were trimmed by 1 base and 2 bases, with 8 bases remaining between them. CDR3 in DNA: TGTGCCAGCAGCCAAGTTGCCGGGAACTATGGCTACACCTTC. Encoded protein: CASSQVAGNYGYTF.

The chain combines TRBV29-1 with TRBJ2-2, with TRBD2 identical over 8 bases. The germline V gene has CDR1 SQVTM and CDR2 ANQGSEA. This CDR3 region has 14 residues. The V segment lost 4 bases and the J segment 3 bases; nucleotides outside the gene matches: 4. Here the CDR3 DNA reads TGCAGCGTTGCAGGGACTAGTCACACCGGGGAGCTGTTTTTT. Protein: CSVAGTSHTGELFF.

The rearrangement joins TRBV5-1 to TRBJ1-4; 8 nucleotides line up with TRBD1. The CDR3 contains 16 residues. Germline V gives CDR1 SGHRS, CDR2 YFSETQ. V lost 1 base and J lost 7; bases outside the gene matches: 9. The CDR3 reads CASSLTSDRGGEKLFF. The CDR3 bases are TGCGCCAGCAGCTTGACCTCCGACAGGGGAGGTGAAAAACTGTTTTTT.

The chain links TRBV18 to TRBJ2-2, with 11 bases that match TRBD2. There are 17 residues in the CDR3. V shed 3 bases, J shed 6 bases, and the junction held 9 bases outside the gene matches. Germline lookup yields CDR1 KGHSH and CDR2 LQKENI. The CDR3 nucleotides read TGTGCCAGCTCACCGGGACTAGCGGTCCCCGGGGCCGGGGAGCTGTTTTTT. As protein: CASSPGLAVPGAGELFF. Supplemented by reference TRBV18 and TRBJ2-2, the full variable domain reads NAGVMQNPRHLVRRRGQEARLRCSPMKGHSHVYWYRQLPEEGLKFMVYLQKENIIDESGMPKERFSAEFPKEGPSILRIQQVVRGDSAAYFCASSPGLAVPGAGELFFGEGSRLTVL.

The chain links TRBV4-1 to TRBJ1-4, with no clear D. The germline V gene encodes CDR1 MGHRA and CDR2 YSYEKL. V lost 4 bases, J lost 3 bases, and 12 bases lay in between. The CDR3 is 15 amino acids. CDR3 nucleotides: TGCGCCAGCAGCCTTACCGGGGTGGCTAATGAAAAACTGTTTTTT. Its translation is CASSLTGVANEKLFF.

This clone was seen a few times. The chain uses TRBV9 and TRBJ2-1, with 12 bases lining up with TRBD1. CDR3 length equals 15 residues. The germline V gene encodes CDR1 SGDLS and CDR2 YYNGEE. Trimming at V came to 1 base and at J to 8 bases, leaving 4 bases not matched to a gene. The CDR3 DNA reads TGTGCCAGCAGCGTACAAGGGACAGGGGGCGATGAGCAGTTCTTC. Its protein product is CASSVQGTGGDEQFF.

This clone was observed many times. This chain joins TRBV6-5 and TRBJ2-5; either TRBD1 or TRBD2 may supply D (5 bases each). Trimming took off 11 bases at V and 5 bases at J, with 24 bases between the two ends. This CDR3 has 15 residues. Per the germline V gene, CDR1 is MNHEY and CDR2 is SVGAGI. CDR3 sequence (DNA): TGTGCCCTACCTCCCCGGGGCGGCGTTGGGGAGACCCAGTACTTC. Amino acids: CALPPRGGVGETQYF.

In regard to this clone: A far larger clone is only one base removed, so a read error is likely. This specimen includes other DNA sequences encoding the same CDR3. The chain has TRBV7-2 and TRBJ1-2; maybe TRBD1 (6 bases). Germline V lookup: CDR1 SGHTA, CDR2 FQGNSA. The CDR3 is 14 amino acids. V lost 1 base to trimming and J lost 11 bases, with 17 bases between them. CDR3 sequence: CASSLDRDAGGYTF. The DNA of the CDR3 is TGTGCCAGCAGCTTAGACAGGGATGCGGGTGGTTACACCTTC.

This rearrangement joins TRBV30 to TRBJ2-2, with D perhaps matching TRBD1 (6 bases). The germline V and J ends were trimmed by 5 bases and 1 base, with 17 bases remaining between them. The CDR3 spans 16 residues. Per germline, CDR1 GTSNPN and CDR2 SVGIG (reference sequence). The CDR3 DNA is TGTGCCTGGCGACGCGGAGGACAGAGGAACACCGGGGAGCTGTTTTTT. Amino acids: CAWRRGGQRNTGELFF.

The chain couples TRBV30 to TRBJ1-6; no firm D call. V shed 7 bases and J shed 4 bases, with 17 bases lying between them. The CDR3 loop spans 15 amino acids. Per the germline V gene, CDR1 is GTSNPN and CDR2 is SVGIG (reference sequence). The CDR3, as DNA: TGTGCCTCGAAAACCCGGGAAGGGTATAATTCACCCCTCCACTTT. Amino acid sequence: CASKTREGYNSPLHF.

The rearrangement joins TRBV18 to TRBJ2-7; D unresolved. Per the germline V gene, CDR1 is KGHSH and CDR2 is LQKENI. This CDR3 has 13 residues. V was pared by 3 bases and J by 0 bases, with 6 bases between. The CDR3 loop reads CASSPEFSYEQYF. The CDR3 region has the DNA TGTGCCAGCTCACCGGAGTTCTCCTACGAGCAGTACTTC.

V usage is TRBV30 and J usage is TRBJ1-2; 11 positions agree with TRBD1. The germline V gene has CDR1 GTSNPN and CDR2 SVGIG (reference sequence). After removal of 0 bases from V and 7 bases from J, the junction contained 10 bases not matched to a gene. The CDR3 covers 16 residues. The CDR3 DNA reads TGTGCCTGGAGTGTAATGGACAGGGGGCGGATAATTGGCTACACCTTC. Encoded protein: CAWSVMDRGRIIGYTF.

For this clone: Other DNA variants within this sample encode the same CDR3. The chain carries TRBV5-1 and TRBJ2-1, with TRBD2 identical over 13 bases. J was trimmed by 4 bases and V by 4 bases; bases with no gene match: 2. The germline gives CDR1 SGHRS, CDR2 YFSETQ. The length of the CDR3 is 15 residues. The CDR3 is CASSRGLAGYNEQFF. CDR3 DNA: TGCGCCAGCAGCAGGGGACTAGCGGGGTACAATGAGCAGTTCTTC. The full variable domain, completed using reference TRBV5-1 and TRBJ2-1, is KAGVTQTPRYLIKTRGQQVTLSCSPISGHRSVSWYQQTPGQGLQFLFEYFSETQRNKGNFPGRFSGRQFSNSRSEMNVSTLELGDSALYLCASSRGLAGYNEQFFGPGTRLTVL.

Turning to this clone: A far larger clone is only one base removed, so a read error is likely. This CDR3 reads CASSLWGDTEAFF. In DNA, the CDR3 is TGTGCCAGCAGCTTGTGGGGGGACACTGAAGCTTTCTTT. The genes are TRBV5-5 and TRBJ1-1; possible D gene TRBD1, 5 bases. The CDR3 has 13 amino acids. The V and J ends lost 1 base and 3 bases respectively, with 7 bases between them. Germline V gene data show CDR1 as SGHKS and CDR2 as YYEKEE (reference sequence).

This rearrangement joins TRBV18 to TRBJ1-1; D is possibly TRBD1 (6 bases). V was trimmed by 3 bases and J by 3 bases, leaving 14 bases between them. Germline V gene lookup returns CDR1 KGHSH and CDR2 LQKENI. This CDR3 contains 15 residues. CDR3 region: CASSPRRGGDTEAFF. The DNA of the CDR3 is TGTGCCAGCTCACCGCGCAGGGGAGGAGACACTGAAGCTTTCTTT.

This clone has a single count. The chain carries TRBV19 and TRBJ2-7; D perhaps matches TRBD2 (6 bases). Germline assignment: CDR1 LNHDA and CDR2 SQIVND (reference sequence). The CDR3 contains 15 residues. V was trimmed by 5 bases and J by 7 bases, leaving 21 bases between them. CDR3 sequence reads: CASSGGGRAGGEQYF. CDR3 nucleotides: TGTGCCAGTAGTGGGGGAGGCAGGGCCGGTGGTGAGCAGTACTTC.

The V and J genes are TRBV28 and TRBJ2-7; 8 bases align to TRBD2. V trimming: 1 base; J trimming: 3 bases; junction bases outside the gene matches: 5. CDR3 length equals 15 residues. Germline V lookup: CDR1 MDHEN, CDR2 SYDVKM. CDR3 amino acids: CASSLSPGRDYEQYF. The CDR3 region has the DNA TGTGCCAGCAGTTTATCACCCGGGAGGGACTACGAGCAGTACTTC.

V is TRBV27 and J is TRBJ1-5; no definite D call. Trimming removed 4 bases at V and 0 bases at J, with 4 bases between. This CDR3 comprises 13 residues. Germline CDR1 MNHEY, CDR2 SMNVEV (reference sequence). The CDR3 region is CASSSYSNQPQHF. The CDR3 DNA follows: TGTGCCAGCAGTTCCTATAGCAATCAGCCCCAGCATTTT.

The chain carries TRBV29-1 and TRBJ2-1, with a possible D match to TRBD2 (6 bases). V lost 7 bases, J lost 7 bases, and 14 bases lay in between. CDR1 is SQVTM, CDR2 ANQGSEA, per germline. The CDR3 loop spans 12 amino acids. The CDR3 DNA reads TGCAGCGGCGGTAGGACTATGAATGAGCAGTTCTTC. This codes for CSGGRTMNEQFF.

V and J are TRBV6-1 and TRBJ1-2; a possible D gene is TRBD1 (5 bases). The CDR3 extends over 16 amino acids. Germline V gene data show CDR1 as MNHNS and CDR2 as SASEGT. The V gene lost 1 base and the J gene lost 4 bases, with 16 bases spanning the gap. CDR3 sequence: CASSEVGTYFSYGYTF. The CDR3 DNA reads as TGTGCCAGCAGTGAAGTTGGGACTTACTTCTCCTATGGCTACACCTTC.

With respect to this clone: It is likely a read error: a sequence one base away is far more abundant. CDR3 in amino acids: CARSAIPQGSNEKLFF. The CDR3, as DNA: TGTGCCCGGAGTGCCATTCCACAGGGATCTAATGAAAAACTGTTTTTT. The rearrangement uses TRBV30 and TRBJ1-4, with a tentative D call TRBD1 (6 bases). CDR1 and CDR2 (germline): GTSNPN, SVGIG (reference sequence). CDR3 length equals 16 residues.

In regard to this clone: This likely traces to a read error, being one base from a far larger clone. CDR3 sequence reads: CASSDGSSGANVLTF. In nucleotides, the CDR3 is TGTGCCAGCAGTGACGGCAGCTCTGGGGCCAACGTCCTGACTTTC. The J gene is TRBJ2-6, the V gene TRBV6-4, with D unresolved. The CDR3 extends over 15 amino acids. Germline loops: CDR1 MRHNA, CDR2 SNTAGT. Trimming took off 2 bases at V and 0 bases at J, with 5 bases between the two ends.

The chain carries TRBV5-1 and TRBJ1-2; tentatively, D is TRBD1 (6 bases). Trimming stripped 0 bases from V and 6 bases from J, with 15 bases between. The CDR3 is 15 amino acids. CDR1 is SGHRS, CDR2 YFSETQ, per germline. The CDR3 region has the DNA TGCGCCAGCAGCTTGGCCGGGGGCTGGGAGGATGGCTACACCTTC. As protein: CASSLAGGWEDGYTF.

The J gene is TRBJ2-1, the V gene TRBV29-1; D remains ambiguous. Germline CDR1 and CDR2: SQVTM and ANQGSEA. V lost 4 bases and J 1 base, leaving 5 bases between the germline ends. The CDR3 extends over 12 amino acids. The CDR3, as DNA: TGCAGCGTTGGGCGGTCCTACAATGAGCAGTTCTTC. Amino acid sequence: CSVGRSYNEQFF.

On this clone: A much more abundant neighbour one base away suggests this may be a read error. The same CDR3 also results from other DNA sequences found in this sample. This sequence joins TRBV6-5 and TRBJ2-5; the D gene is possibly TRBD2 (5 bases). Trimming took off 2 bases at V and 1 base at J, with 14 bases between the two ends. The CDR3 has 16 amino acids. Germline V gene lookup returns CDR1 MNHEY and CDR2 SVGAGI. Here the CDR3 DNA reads TGTGCCAGCAGTTACGGTCGAAGACTACCCCAAGAGACCCAGTACTTC. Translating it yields CASSYGRRLPQETQYF.

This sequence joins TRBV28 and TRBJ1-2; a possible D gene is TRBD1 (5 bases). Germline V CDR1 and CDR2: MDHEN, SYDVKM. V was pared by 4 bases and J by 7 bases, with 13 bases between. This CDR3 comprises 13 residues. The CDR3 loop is CASSWGGHLGYTF. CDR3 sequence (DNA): TGTGCCAGCAGTTGGGGCGGACATCTTGGCTACACCTTC.

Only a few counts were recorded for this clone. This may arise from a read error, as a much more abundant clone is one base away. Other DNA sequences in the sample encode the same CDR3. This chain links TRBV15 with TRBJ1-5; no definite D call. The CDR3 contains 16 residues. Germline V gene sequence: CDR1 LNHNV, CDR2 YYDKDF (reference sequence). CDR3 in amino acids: CATSRDKSGGNQPQHF. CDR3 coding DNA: TGCGCCACCAGCAGAGACAAGTCTGGTGGCAATCAGCCCCAGCATTTT.